One sample yielded the 14 T cell receptor beta chains listed below, sequenced in a study of T cell responses to AZD1222 COVID-19 vaccine. TCRdb's copy holds only in-frame clones and misses some; the assay was immunoSEQ multiplex PCR. The sample carries 90,000 to 110,000 clones, roughly 87% recorded once. Sequenced material: peripheral blood, taken on day 0 of AZD1222 vaccination. These receptors were collected from an adult in good health.

The chain is built from TRBV4-2 and TRBJ1-6; TRBD1 aligns across 7 bases. CDR1 and CDR2 from the germline V gene are LGHNA and YNFKEQ. This CDR3 is 15 amino acids long. With 4 bases clipped from V and 7 bases from J, the junction kept 7 bases outside the gene matches. CDR3: CASSLTGTANSPLHF. CDR3 DNA: TGTGCCAGCAGCCTCACCGGGACAGCAAATTCACCCCTCCACTTT.

This sequence joins TRBV30 and TRBJ2-7, with D unclear. V shed 3 bases and J shed 0 bases, with 3 bases lying between them. The CDR3 totals 11 residues. In germline, CDR1 is GTSNPN, CDR2 SVGIG (reference sequence). The CDR3 bases are TGTGCCTGGAGGGGCTCCTACGAGCAGTACTTC. Protein sequence: CAWRGSYEQYF.

In nucleotides, the CDR3 is TGTGCTAGTGCTCCTAGCGGGAGTAGCGAGCAGTACTTC. Its protein product is CASAPSGSSEQYF. The gene calls are TRBV12-5 and TRBJ2-7; TRBD2 matches at 10 bases. CDR1 and CDR2 (germline): LGHNT, FRNRAP. The CDR3 runs 13 residues. V trimming: 7 bases; J trimming: 6 bases; junction bases outside the gene matches: 6.

The chain links TRBV2 to TRBJ2-7; 9 bases fit TRBD2. CDR1 is SNHLY and CDR2 is FYNNEI in the germline V gene. This CDR3 is 14 amino acids long. V gave up 5 bases and J gave up 4 bases; unmatched junction bases: 6. The CDR3 region is CASSPGTSRYEQYF. CDR3 DNA: TGTGCCAGCAGTCCCGGGACTAGCCGATACGAGCAGTACTTC.

This rearrangement joins TRBV10-2 to TRBJ1-1; D unresolved. CDR1 is WSHSY, CDR2 SAAADI, per germline. This CDR3 is 12 amino acids long. Written as DNA, the CDR3 is TGCGCGAGCGGAGAAGTAAACACTGAAGCTTTCTTT. This codes for CASGEVNTEAFF.

V usage is TRBV3-1 (or the pseudogene TRBV3-2) and J usage is TRBJ2-5, with TRBD2 identical over 14 bases. The CDR3 extends over 16 amino acids. J gave up 5 bases and V 3 bases, and 5 bases lay outside the gene matches. Germline V CDR1 and CDR2: LGHDT, YNNKEL (reference sequence). CDR3 sequence (DNA): TGTGCCAGCAGCCAGGGACTAGCGGGGGTCCGGGAGACCCAGTACTTC. Translating gives CASSQGLAGVRETQYF.

V and J are TRBV7-2 and TRBJ1-2; D is uncertain. Looked up from germline, CDR1 is SGHTA and CDR2 is FQGNSA. The CDR3 runs 15 residues. Trimming took 5 bases from V and 2 from J, leaving 15 bases between them. The CDR3 loop is CASSRANGHNYGYTF. The CDR3 coding sequence is TGTGCCAGCAGCCGGGCGAATGGGCACAACTATGGCTACACCTTC.

The rearrangement joins TRBV7-3 to TRBJ1-1, with D possibly being TRBD1 (6 bases). Trimming left V 3 bases short and J 6 bases short, with 11 bases between. This CDR3 has 13 amino acids. The germline V gene encodes CDR1 SGHTA and CDR2 FQGTGA. In nucleotides, the CDR3 is TGTGCCAGCAGCTTGGGGGGCGTCGCTGAAGCTTTCTTT. It is translated as CASSLGGVAEAFF. Based on the CDR3 plus reference TRBV7-3 and TRBJ1-1, the full variable domain is GAGVSQTPSNKVTEKGKYVELRCDPISGHTALYWYRQSLGQGPEFLIYFQGTGAADDSGLPNDRFFAVRPEGSVSTLKIQRTERGDSAVYLCASSLGGVAEAFFGQGTRLTVV.

The rearrangement links TRBV2 to TRBJ1-5, with no clear D. The germline gives CDR1 SNHLY, CDR2 FYNNEI. This CDR3 spans 14 amino acids. The V gene lost 4 bases and the J gene lost 0 bases, with 7 bases spanning the gap. CDR3 nucleotides: TGTGCCAGCAGTGGGACGGATAGCAATCAGCCCCAGCATTTT. This sequence encodes CASSGTDSNQPQHF.

The chain combines TRBV24-1 with TRBJ2-1, with TRBD2 matching over 8 bases. CDR1 is KGHDR, CDR2 SFDVKD, per germline. There are 17 residues in the CDR3. The ends lost 4 bases at V and 8 bases at J; junction bases unmatched: 15. Here the CDR3 reads CATSDPQAGTSVDEQFF. The CDR3, as DNA: TGTGCCACCAGTGACCCCCAAGCCGGGACTAGTGTGGATGAGCAGTTCTTC.

This clone was detected once. This rearrangement joins TRBV5-1 to TRBJ2-5; unclear D gene. Trimming took off 5 bases at V and 4 bases at J, with 9 bases between the two ends. Germline-derived CDR1 and CDR2 are SGHRS and YFSETQ. The CDR3 runs to 12 residues. The CDR3 region has the DNA TGCGCCAGCAGTCAAATCGGAGAGACCCAGTACTTC. Encoded protein: CASSQIGETQYF. Combining the CDR3 with reference TRBV5-1 and TRBJ2-5 gives the whole variable domain KAGVTQTPRYLIKTRGQQVTLSCSPISGHRSVSWYQQTPGQGLQFLFEYFSETQRNKGNFPGRFSGRQFSNSRSEMNVSTLELGDSALYLCASSQIGETQYFGPGTRLLVL.

This chain connects TRBV28 to TRBJ1-2; 7 nucleotides agree with TRBD1. The CDR3 is 14 amino acids. With V trimmed by 6 bases and J by 8 bases, 12 bases remained unmatched. CDR1 is MDHEN and CDR2 is SYDVKM in the germline V gene. CDR3 bases: TGTGCCAGCAGGGGCCCTCACAGGGGAGGAGGCTACACCTTC. This codes for CASRGPHRGGGYTF.

The chain is built from TRBV24-1 and TRBJ2-3, with 9 bases identical to TRBD2. CDR1 is KGHDR and CDR2 is SFDVKD in the germline V gene. The V gene end was trimmed by 3 bases and the J gene end by 4 bases; junction bases not matched to a gene: 10. CDR3 size: 17 residues. CDR3 loop: CATSDPQLAGLSDTQYF. The DNA for the CDR3 is TGTGCCACCAGTGATCCGCAACTAGCGGGTCTCTCAGATACGCAGTATTTT.

The rearrangement links TRBV19 to TRBJ2-3, with a weak D call TRBD1 (5 bases). This CDR3 comprises 15 residues. Germline CDR1 and CDR2: LNHDA and SQIVND (reference sequence). Between the trimmed V and J ends, which lost 3 bases and 2 bases, there was a span of 12 bases. CDR3 DNA: TGTGCCAGTAGTATCTCCAGGGTTAACACAGATACGCAGTATTTT. Translated, it gives CASSISRVNTDTQYF.